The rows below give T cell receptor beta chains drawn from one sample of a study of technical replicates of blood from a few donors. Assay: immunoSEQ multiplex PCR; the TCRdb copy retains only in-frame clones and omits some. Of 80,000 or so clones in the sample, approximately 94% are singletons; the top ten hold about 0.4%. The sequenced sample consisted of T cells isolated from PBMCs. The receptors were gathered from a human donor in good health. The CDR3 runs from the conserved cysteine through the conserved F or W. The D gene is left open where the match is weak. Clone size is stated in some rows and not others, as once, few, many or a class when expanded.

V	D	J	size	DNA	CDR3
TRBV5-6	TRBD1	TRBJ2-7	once	TGTGCCAGCAGCTTGGATTGGGACAGGGTGTCCTACGAGCAGTACTTC	CASSLDWDRVSYEQYF
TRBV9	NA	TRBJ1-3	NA	TGTGCCAGCAGCCCCGCAGGGGGAAACACCATATATTTT	CASSPAGGNTIYF
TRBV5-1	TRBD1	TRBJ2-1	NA	TGCGCCAGCAGCTGGACAGGGGGCGTATACAATGAGCAGTTCTTC	CASSWTGGVYNEQFF
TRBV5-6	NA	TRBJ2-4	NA	TGTGCCAGCAGCTTGGTGGGCACCCAAAACATTCAGTACTTC	CASSLVGTQNIQYF
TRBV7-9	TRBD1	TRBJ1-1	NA	TGTGCCAGCAGCGAAGCGGCAGGGGGCCCCACCACTGAAGCTTTCTTT	CASSEAAGGPTTEAFF
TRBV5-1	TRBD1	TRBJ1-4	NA	TGCGCCAGCAGCACCCAAACAGGGGGCAATGAAAAACTGTTTTTT	CASSTQTGGNEKLFF
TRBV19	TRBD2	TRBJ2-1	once	TGTGCCAGTAGTATCACCGGGGGGAATGAGCAGTTCTTC	CASSITGGNEQFF
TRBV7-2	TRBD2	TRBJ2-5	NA	TGTGCCAGCAGCTTAGACGGCGGGAGGGAGACCCAGTACTTC	CASSLDGGRETQYF
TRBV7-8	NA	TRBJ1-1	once	TGTGCCAGCAGCTTAGTTCAGCCAGGGCAGGCTTTCTTT	CASSLVQPGQAFF
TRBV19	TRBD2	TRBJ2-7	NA	TGTGCCAGTAGTAACGTCGGGACTAGCGGCAACTACGAGCAGTACTTC	CASSNVGTSGNYEQYF
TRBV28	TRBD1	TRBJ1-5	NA	TGTGCCAGCAGGCACATGACAGGGCAGGGGCCCCAGCATTTT	CASRHMTGQGPQHF
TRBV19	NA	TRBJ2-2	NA	TGTGCCTCCCTGGGCCGGAAGGGAGGTCACACCGGGGAGCTGTTTTTT	CASLGRKGGHTGELFF
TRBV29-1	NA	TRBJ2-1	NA	TGCAGCGTGCCCGCCAGGGCCCAATTGTCCAATGAGCAGTTCTTC	CSVPARAQLSNEQFF
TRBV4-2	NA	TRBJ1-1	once	TGTGCCAGCAGCCCTCAAGGGGCTGAAGCTTTCTTT	CASSPQGAEAFF
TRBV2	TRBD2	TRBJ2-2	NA	TGTGCCAGCAGTCCCGGACTAGCGGGAGTTACCGGGGAGCTGTTTTTT	CASSPGLAGVTGELFF
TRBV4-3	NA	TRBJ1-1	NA	TGCGCCAGCAGCCAAGATCAGGGGCTGAACACTGAAGCTTTCTTT	CASSQDQGLNTEAFF
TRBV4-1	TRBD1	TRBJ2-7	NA	TGCGCCAGCAGCCAGAGTACCGGGACAGACTTCTACGAGCAGTACTTC	CASSQSTGTDFYEQYF
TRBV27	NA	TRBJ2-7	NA	TGTGCCAGCAGTTCTGGGGGCAGCTCCTACGAGCAGTACTTC	CASSSGGSSYEQYF
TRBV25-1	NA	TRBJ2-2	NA	TGTGCCAGCAGTGAGGTGGGCTGGAACACCGGGGAGCTGTTTTTT	CASSEVGWNTGELFF
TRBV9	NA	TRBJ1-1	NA	TGTGCCAGCAGCGTAGACAGGAACACTGAAGCTTTCTTT	CASSVDRNTEAFF
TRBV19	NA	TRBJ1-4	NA	TGTGCCAGTAGCTCCAGAAATGAAAAACTGTTTTTT	CASSSRNEKLFF
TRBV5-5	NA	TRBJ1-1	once	TGTGCCAGCAGCTTGTCAGGGTTCACTGAAGCTTTCTTT	CASSLSGFTEAFF
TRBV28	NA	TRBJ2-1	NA	TGTGCCAGCAGTTTAAACGGGATGGGCTCCTACAATGAGCAGTTCTTC	CASSLNGMGSYNEQFF
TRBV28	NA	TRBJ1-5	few	TGTGCCAGTTCAGGGTCCCAAGTATACAATCAGCCCCAGCATTTT	CASSGSQVYNQPQHF
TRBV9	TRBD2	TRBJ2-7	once	TGTGCCAGCAGCGCCACGGGACTAACCTACGAGCAGTACTTC	CASSATGLTYEQYF
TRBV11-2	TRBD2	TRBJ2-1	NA	TGTGCCAGCAGCTTTACTAGCGGAGATTACAATGAGCAGTTCTTC	CASSFTSGDYNEQFF
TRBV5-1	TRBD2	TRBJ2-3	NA	TGCGCCAGCAGACAACTAGCGGGGGACACCACAGATACGCAGTATTTT	CASRQLAGDTTDTQYF
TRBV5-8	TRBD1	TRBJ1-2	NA	TGTGCCAGCAGCTTACAGGGGAACTATGGCTACACCTTC	CASSLQGNYGYTF